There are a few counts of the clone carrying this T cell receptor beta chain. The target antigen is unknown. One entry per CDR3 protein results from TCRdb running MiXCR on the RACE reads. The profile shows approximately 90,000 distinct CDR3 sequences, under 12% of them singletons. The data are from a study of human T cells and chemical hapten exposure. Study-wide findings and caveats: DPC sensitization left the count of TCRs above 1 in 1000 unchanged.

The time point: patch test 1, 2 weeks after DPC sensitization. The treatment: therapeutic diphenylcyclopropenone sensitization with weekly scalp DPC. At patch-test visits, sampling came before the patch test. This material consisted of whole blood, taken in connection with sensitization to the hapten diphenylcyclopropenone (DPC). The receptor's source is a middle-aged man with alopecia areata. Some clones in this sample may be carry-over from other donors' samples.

The CDR3 protein is CASSRQGQISDTQYF. The CDR3 DNA follows: TGTGCCAGCAGTCGACAGGGGCAAATTTCAGATACGCAGTATTTT. The chain carries TRBV6-5 and TRBJ2-3; 8 bases align to TRBD1. V dropped 5 bases and J dropped 4; count of bases not matched to a gene: 8. Germline CDR1 is MNHEY and CDR2 is SVGAGI. The CDR3 consists of 15 residues.